The source of this T cell receptor (beta chain) is a study of T cells in Graves' hyperthyroidism and ophthalmopathy. General study results and limits: Onset of ophthalmopathy came a median approximately 6 months after the model predicted it.

It was uncontrolled infection, other autoimmune disease, pregnancy or lactation that excluded patients. Each diagnosis drew on symptoms, thyroxine, TRAb, thyroid ultrasound and orbital computed tomography findings. Per the germline V gene, CDR1 is MNHEY and CDR2 is SMNVEV (reference sequence). V was shortened by 10 bases and J by 7 bases, with 10 bases between the two germline ends. There are 11 residues in the CDR3. TCR beta CDR3 sequences were amplified from RNA transcripts. Researchers ran a first-round RT-PCR on the TCR CDR3 using the HTBI primer set. TCRdb re-analysed the multiplex PCR reads in MiXCR, keeping a single row per CDR3 protein. The sample has about 610,000 distinct CDR3 sequences, about 45% seen once; the top ten hold 7.5% to 8.5%. As concerns this clonotype: The antigen is unknown.

Sequencing was performed on peripheral blood or thyroid tissue (not recorded which). The gene calls are TRBV27 and TRBJ1-4; D might be TRBD1 (5 bases). This clonotype was sampled from a woman between 18 and 30 years old with Graves' hyperthyroidism. Written as DNA, the CDR3 is TGTGCCATCAGGGTGGGTGAAAAACTGTTTTTT. Protein: CAIRVGEKLFF. The whole variable domain, remainder taken from reference TRBV27 and TRBJ1-4, is EAQVTQNPRYLITVTGKKLTVTCSQNMNHEYMSWYRQDPGLGLRQIYYSMNVEVTDKGDVPEGYKVSRKEKRNFPLILESPSPNQTSLYFCAIRVGEKLFFGSGTQLSVL.